This T cell receptor beta chain was identified in a study of shared clonotypes between healthy human individuals. A note on this clone: A far larger clone is off by one base, so a read error is likely.

This table comes from immunoSEQ multiplex PCR, and its TCRdb copy is limited to in-frame clones, with some not included. The data show hundreds of thousands of clones, around 77% seen once. All of the donors resided in Nashville, Tennessee, and each was a Caucasian adult. This CDR3 contains 12 residues. The germline V gene encodes CDR1 SGHVS and CDR2 FNYEAQ. V lost 5 bases to trimming and J lost 1 base, with 4 bases between them. The rearrangement uses TRBV7-6 and TRBJ2-3; D call uncertain. Material: PBMCs. The source of this sequence is a middle-aged woman in good health. Some clones in this sample may be carry-over from other donors' samples. CDR3 in amino acids: CASSPGTDTQYF. The CDR3 DNA follows: TGTGCCAGCAGCCCGGGCACAGATACGCAGTATTTT. Full variable domain (outside the CDR3, taken from reference TRBV7-6 and TRBJ2-3): GAGVSQSPRYKVTKRGQDVALRCDPISGHVSLYWYRQALGQGPEFLTYFNYEAQQDKSGLPNDRFSAERPEGSISTLTIQRTEQRDSAMYRCASSPGTDTQYFGPGTRLTVL.